These 12 T cell receptor beta chains were sequenced from one sample in a study of T cell responses to AZD1222 COVID-19 vaccine. Sequencing used immunoSEQ multiplex PCR; TCRdb keeps in-frame clones, though not all of them. The table includes about 57,000 clones, around 87% detected once. Sequencing used peripheral blood, obtained on day 0 of AZD1222 vaccination. Every receptor here comes from an adult in good health.

The chain is built from TRBV7-2 and TRBJ2-6; 7 bases match TRBD2. The germline gives CDR1 SGHTA, CDR2 FQGNSA. The CDR3 covers 18 residues. Trimming removed 1 base from V and 0 bases from J; junction bases left unmatched: 6. As DNA, the CDR3 is TGTGCCAGCAGCTTAGTAGCAGGGAGGGGCTCTGGGGCCAACGTCCTGACTTTC. As protein: CASSLVAGRGSGANVLTF.

The chain is built from TRBV27 and TRBJ1-2, with TRBD1 identical over 10 bases. Trimming at V came to 8 bases and at J to 2 bases, leaving 2 bases not matched to a gene. Germline V gene lookup returns CDR1 MNHEY and CDR2 SMNVEV (reference sequence). CDR3 length: 13 amino acids. CDR3 in amino acids: CASATGGNYGYTF. CDR3 nucleotides: TGTGCCAGCGCGACAGGGGGCAACTATGGCTACACCTTC.

This chain links TRBV29-1 with TRBJ2-5, with 7 nucleotides matching TRBD1. The length of the CDR3 is 11 residues. V shed 7 bases, J shed 5 bases, and the junction held 4 bases outside the gene matches. Germline V gives CDR1 SQVTM, CDR2 ANQGSEA. CDR3: CSGGGGETQYF. CDR3 in DNA: TGCAGCGGAGGGGGCGGGGAGACCCAGTACTTC.

V usage is TRBV6-5 and J usage is TRBJ1-3, with a weak D call TRBD1 (5 bases). The CDR3 runs to 14 residues. V lost 6 bases, J lost 0 bases, and 9 bases lay in between. In germline, CDR1 is MNHEY, CDR2 SVGAGI. The DNA for the CDR3 is TGTGCCAGCAGAGTCGGGGCCTCTGGAAACACCATATATTTT. Amino acids: CASRVGASGNTIYF.

The CDR3 DNA sequence: TGTGCCACCACAAAGACAGGGGTTGCTGAAGCTTTCTTT. Its protein is CATTKTGVAEAFF. V usage is TRBV24-1 and J usage is TRBJ1-1; TRBD1 aligns across 8 bases. V was pared by 8 bases and J by 6 bases, with 7 bases of the junction left unmatched. The CDR3 is made up of 13 amino acids. Germline V gives CDR1 KGHDR, CDR2 SFDVKD.

The chain is built from TRBV19 and TRBJ1-1, with unresolved D. Trimming took off 6 bases at V and 2 bases at J, with 7 bases between the two ends. The length of the CDR3 is 12 residues. Germline CDR1 reads LNHDA; CDR2 reads SQIVND (reference sequence). The CDR3 protein is CASSFENTEAFF. CDR3 coding DNA: TGTGCCAGTAGCTTTGAAAACACTGAAGCTTTCTTT.

The gene calls are TRBV2 and TRBJ2-1, with a tentative D call TRBD1 (7 bases). The germline gives CDR1 SNHLY, CDR2 FYNNEI. Trimming left V 6 bases short and J 4 bases short, with 16 bases between. The CDR3 has 15 residues. CDR3 in amino acids: CASSRGQGGYNEQFF. Here the CDR3 DNA reads TGTGCCAGCAGCCGGGGGCAGGGGGGTTACAATGAGCAGTTCTTC.

V usage is TRBV4-1 and J usage is TRBJ1-6; the match to TRBD1 covers 8 bases. The ends lost 0 bases at V and 12 bases at J; junction bases unmatched: 10. The CDR3 is 16 amino acids. Looked up from germline, CDR1 is MGHRA and CDR2 is YSYEKL. CDR3 sequence reads: CASSQERSGQGKPLHF. The DNA for the CDR3 is TGCGCCAGCAGCCAAGAAAGGAGCGGACAGGGCAAACCCCTCCACTTT.

There are a few counts of this clone. The chain links TRBV6-6 to TRBJ1-5; 7 bases map to TRBD1. This CDR3 has 17 amino acids. V trimming: 5 bases; J trimming: 0 bases; junction bases outside the gene matches: 10. Per the germline V gene, CDR1 is MNHNY and CDR2 is SVGAGI (reference sequence). CDR3 in DNA: TGTGCCAGCAGTCCATCACAGGGGCCGTATAGCAATCAGCCCCAGCATTTT. It translates to CASSPSQGPYSNQPQHF.

The table lists this clone with a few counts. V and J are TRBV6-5 and TRBJ1-5; D perhaps matches TRBD1 (5 bases). CDR1 and CDR2 from the germline V gene are MNHEY and SVGAGI. The CDR3 runs 15 residues. V dropped 6 bases and J dropped 0 bases, with 12 bases sitting between them. CDR3 protein: CASRRQRNSNQPQHF. CDR3 DNA: TGTGCCAGCAGGAGACAGAGAAATAGCAATCAGCCCCAGCATTTT.

This clone was seen only once. J is TRBJ1-2 and V is TRBV10-3, with a weak D call TRBD1 (5 bases). This CDR3 is 14 amino acids long. V was shortened by 2 bases and J by 4 bases, with 11 bases between the two germline ends. Germline V gives CDR1 ENHRY, CDR2 SYGVKD. In DNA form, the CDR3 reads TGTGCCATCAGTGAGACGACAGAAGGCTATGGCTACACCTTC. Amino acids: CAISETTEGYGYTF.

The rearrangement uses TRBV7-6 and TRBJ2-2, with D possibly being TRBD1 (6 bases). Per the germline V gene, CDR1 is SGHVS and CDR2 is FNYEAQ. The length of the CDR3 is 14 residues. V lost 6 bases and J 5 bases, leaving 13 bases between the germline ends. The CDR3 DNA sequence: TGTGCCAGCAGACTTACAGGGTTAACCGGGGAGCTGTTTTTT. It specifies CASRLTGLTGELFF.